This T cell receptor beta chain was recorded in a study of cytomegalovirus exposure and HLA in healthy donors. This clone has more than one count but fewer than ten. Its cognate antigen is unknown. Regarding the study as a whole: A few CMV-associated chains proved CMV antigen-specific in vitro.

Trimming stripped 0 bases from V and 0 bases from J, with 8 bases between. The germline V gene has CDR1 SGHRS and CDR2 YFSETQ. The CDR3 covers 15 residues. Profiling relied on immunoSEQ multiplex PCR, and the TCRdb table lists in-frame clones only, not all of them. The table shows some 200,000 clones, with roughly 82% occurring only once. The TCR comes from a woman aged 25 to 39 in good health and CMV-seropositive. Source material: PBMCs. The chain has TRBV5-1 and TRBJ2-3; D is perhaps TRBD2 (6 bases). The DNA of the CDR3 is TGCGCCAGCAGCTTGGTCGCGGGGAGCACAGATACGCAGTATTTT. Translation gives CASSLVAGSTDTQYF. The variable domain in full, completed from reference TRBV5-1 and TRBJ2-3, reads KAGVTQTPRYLIKTRGQQVTLSCSPISGHRSVSWYQQTPGQGLQFLFEYFSETQRNKGNFPGRFSGRQFSNSRSEMNVSTLELGDSALYLCASSLVAGSTDTQYFGPGTRLTVL.